The 10 T cell receptor beta chains presented below share a single source sample, sequenced in a study of blood T cell repertoires in COVID-19. Assay used: immunoSEQ multiplex PCR; TCRdb lists only in-frame clones, some missing. The repertoire holds 85,000 to 90,000 clones, with 82% as singletons. Sequencing input: peripheral blood. All receptors derive from a woman of 80 years or more with acute or convalescent COVID-19.

This clone came up a few times. The chain couples TRBV7-3 to TRBJ2-1, with 10 bases lining up with TRBD2. The CDR3 runs 17 residues. The junction had 13 bases not matched to a gene; V was cut back by 5 bases and J by 6 bases. CDR1 is SGHTA, CDR2 FQGTGA, per germline. The CDR3: CASSLLPLAGQTNEQFF. The DNA for the CDR3 is TGTGCCAGCAGCCTTCTCCCACTAGCGGGACAAACCAATGAGCAGTTCTTC.

This sequence joins TRBV15 and TRBJ1-5; 8 nucleotides match TRBD1. This CDR3 has 14 residues. The germline V gene has CDR1 LNHNV and CDR2 YYDKDF (reference sequence). The V segment lost 4 bases and the J segment 7 bases; nucleotides outside the gene matches: 6. Here the CDR3 reads CATSTTGVFQPQHF. The CDR3 DNA reads TGTGCCACCAGCACGACAGGGGTGTTCCAGCCCCAGCATTTT.

The chain links TRBV2 to TRBJ2-7; TRBD2 aligns across 8 bases. The CDR3 is made up of 13 amino acids. The ends lost 8 bases at V and 2 bases at J; junction bases unmatched: 5. Germline assignment: CDR1 SNHLY and CDR2 FYNNEI. The CDR3 DNA sequence: TGTGCCAGCCGGGGGGGATCCCCCTACGAGCAGTACTTC. This gives the protein CASRGGSPYEQYF.

The chain recombines TRBV5-1 with TRBJ2-4; 7 bases match TRBD1. The CDR3 runs to 14 residues. Germline V gene data show CDR1 as SGHRS and CDR2 as YFSETQ. V lost 4 bases and J lost 7; bases outside the gene matches: 8. The CDR3 here is CASSPGQEMNIQYF. The CDR3 DNA follows: TGCGCCAGCAGCCCCGGACAGGAGATGAACATTCAGTACTTC.

The chain links TRBV28 to TRBJ2-7; 11 bases agree with TRBD2. The CDR3 is 17 amino acids. V shed 4 bases, J shed 0 bases, and the junction held 8 bases outside the gene matches. In germline, CDR1 is MDHEN, CDR2 SYDVKM. This CDR3 reads CASSSRTSGLVSYEQYF. The CDR3 nucleotides read TGTGCCAGCAGTTCCCGGACTAGCGGGCTGGTCTCCTACGAGCAGTACTTC.

The chain joins TRBV28 to TRBJ1-2; the D gene is possibly TRBD1 (5 bases). The CDR3 runs to 14 residues. Trimming removed 7 bases at V and 0 bases at J, with 12 bases between. Germline V gene sequence: CDR1 MDHEN, CDR2 SYDVKM. This CDR3 reads CASTTGGTNYGYTF. CDR3 nucleotides: TGTGCCAGCACTACCGGGGGGACTAACTATGGCTACACCTTC.

The chain joins TRBV3-1 (or the pseudogene TRBV3-2) to TRBJ2-1, with a tentative D call TRBD2 (6 bases). V was pared by 2 bases and J by 9 bases, with 17 bases between. This CDR3 region has 15 residues. Germline lookup yields CDR1 LGHDT and CDR2 YNNKEL (reference sequence). This chain's CDR3 is CASSQRAGLGGEQFF. The DNA for the CDR3 is TGTGCCAGCAGCCAACGAGCGGGCCTTGGGGGTGAGCAGTTCTTC.

The chain has TRBV6-5 and TRBJ2-3, with 8 bases identical to TRBD2. Germline trimming cut 4 bases from V and 4 bases from J; bases unmatched to any gene: 4. Germline V lookup: CDR1 MNHEY, CDR2 SVGAGI. This CDR3 region has 14 residues. The DNA of the CDR3 is TGTGCCAGCAGTTCACCGGGAGGGTCAGATACGCAGTATTTT. Its protein is CASSSPGGSDTQYF.

The chain combines TRBV21-1 with TRBJ2-5; TRBD1, the table's D call, was not compared with the DNA. TRBV21-1 is a listed pseudogene. The CDR3 has 13 amino acids. The CDR3 nucleotides are TGTGCCAGGTCCGGGACAGGCCAAGAGACCCAGTACTTC. This codes for CARSGTGQETQYF.

The chain carries TRBV27 and TRBJ1-2; D may be TRBD1 (6 bases). Germline V gene lookup returns CDR1 MNHEY and CDR2 SMNVEV (reference sequence). Trimming removed 0 bases at V and 5 bases at J, with 13 bases between. This CDR3 contains 15 residues. For the CDR3, the DNA is TGTGCCAGCAGTTTATCACCGAGGGGGTGGTATGGCTACACCTTC. It specifies CASSLSPRGWYGYTF.